This TCR beta chain was identified in a study of graft-versus-host responses after intestinal transplantation. Note on this clone: The antigen is unknown.

The CDR3 length is 11 residues. The germline gives CDR1 MNHEY, CDR2 SVGAGI. V was cut by 7 bases and J by 6 bases, with 8 bases left in between. Clones were sequenced by immunoSEQ multiplex PCR, and TCRdb holds only the in-frame ones, with some missing. The sample holds around 110,000 clones, less than 95% seen once. The sequence was collected from a human donor who received an intestinal transplant. Sequences were derived from unstimulated CD4+ T cells sorted from spleen or lymph node cells, sampled before intestinal transplant. This rearrangement joins TRBV6-5 to TRBJ2-3; D is ambiguous. The CDR3 sequence is CASTRGDTQYF. The CDR3 DNA reads as TGTGCCAGCACTCGAGGTGATACGCAGTATTTT.